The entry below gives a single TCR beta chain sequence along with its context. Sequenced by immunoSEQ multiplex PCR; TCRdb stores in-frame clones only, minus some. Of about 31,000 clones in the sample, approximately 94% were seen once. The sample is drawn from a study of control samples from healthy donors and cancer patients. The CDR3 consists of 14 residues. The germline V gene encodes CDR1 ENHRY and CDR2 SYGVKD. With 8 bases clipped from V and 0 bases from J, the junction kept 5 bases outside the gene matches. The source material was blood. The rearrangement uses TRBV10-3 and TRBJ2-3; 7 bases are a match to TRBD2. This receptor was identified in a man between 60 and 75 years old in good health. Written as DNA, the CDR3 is TGTGCCATCGGTCGCGGGAGTAGCACAGATACGCAGTATTTT. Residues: CAIGRGSSTDTQYF.